Here is one TCR beta chain with its context. Its antigen is as yet unknown. V dropped 1 base and J dropped 1; count of bases not matched to a gene: 1. The length of the CDR3 is 15 residues. CDR1 LNHNV and CDR2 YYDKDF come from the germline V gene (reference sequence). The data stem from a study of graft-versus-host responses after intestinal transplantation. Study at large: Multivisceral, liver-intestinal, or isolated intestinal grafts went to recipients. After anti-thymocyte globulin induction, recipients took tacrolimus and steroids for 3 to 4 years.

Study-wide results and limits: Peak circulating GvH clone levels were associated with early post-transplant HvG declines.

The table came from immunoSEQ multiplex PCR; TCRdb's copy has only in-frame clones and leaves some out. Of around 20,000 clones in the sample, around 78% were seen once. Tissue processing of the graft released intraepithelial and lamina propria lymphocytes from it. V is TRBV15 and J is TRBJ2-5, with 9 positions matching TRBD2. The receptor was derived from a human patient who received an intestinal transplant, so some T cells may come from the graft donor. Sequenced here: ileum tissue, sampled 12 days after intestinal transplant. For the CDR3, the DNA is TGTGCCACCAGCAGAGTGCGGGGGGGCCAAGAGACCCAGTACTTC. Encoded protein: CATSRVRGGQETQYF.